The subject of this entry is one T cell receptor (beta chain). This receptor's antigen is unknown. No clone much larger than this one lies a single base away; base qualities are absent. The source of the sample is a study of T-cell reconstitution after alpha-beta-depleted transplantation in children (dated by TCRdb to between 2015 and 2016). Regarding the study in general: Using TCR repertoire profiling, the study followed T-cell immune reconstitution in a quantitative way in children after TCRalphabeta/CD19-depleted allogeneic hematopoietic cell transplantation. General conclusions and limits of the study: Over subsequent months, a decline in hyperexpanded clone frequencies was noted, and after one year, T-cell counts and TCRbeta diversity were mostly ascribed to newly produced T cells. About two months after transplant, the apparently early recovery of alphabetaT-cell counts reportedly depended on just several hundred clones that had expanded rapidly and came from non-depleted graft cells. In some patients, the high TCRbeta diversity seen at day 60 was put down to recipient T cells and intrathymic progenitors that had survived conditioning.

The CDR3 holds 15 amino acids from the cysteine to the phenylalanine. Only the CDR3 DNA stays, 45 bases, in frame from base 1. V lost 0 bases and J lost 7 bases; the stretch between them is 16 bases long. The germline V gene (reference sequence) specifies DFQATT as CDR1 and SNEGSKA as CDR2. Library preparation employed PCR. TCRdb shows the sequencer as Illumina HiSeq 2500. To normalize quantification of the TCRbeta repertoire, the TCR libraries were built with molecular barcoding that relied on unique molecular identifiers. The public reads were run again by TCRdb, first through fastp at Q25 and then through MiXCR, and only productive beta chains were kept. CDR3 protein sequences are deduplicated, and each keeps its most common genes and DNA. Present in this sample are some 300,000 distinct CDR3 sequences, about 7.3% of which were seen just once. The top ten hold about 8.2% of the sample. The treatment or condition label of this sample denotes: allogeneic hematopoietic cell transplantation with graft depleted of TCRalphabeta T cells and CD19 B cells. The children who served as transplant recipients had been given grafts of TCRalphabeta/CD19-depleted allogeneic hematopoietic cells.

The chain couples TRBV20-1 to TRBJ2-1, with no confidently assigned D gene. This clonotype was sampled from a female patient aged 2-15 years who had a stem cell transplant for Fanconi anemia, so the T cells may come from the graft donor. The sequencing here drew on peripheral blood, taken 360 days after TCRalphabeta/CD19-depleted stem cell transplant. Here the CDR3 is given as CSARENGKGYNEQFF. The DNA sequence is TGCAGTGCTAGAGAAAACGGAAAAGGATATAATGAGCAGTTCTTC.